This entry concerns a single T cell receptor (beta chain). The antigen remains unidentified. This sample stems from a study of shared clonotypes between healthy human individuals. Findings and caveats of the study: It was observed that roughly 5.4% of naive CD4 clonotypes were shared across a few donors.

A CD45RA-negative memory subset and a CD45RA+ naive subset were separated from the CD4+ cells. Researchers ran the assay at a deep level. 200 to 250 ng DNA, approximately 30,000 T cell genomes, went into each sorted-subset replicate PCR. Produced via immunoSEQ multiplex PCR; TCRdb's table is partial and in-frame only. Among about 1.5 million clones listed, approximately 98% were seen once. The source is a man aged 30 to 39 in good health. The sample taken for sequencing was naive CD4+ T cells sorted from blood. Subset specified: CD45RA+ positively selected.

CDR3 sequence: CASSPPSGDTQYF. CDR3 DNA sequence: TGTGCCAGCAGCCCCCCTAGCGGAGATACGCAGTATTTT. This sequence joins TRBV7-9 and TRBJ2-3, with 7 bases fitting TRBD2. Germline V gives CDR1 SEHNR, CDR2 FQNEAQ (reference sequence). This CDR3 has 13 residues. The junction had 4 bases not matched to a gene; V was cut back by 5 bases and J by 5 bases.